These 9 T cell receptor beta chains share one sample of origin, sequenced in a study of blood T cells in healthy people across ages. PCR was performed a second time for 7 to 11 cycles using a sample-barcoded 5' primer and a J-beta primer mix. TCRdb itself ran the 5' RACE reads through MiXCR, one entry per CDR3 protein. The table has some 1.5 million distinct CDR3 sequences, roughly 43% seen once. The sequenced sample consisted of blood. These receptors all come from a woman in her late teens or twenties in good health.

The chain has TRBV18 and TRBJ2-3; a weak D match, TRBD1 (6 bases). Looked up from germline, CDR1 is KGHSH and CDR2 is LQKENI. The CDR3 spans 13 residues. V lost 4 bases, J lost 4 bases, and 9 bases lay in between. DNA for the CDR3: TGTGCCAGCTCACGGACAGATTCAGATACGCAGTATTTT. It yields the protein CASSRTDSDTQYF.

The sample holds a few counts of this clonotype. The CDR3 is CASREILESGPETQYF. CDR3 in DNA: TGTGCCAGCAGGGAAATTTTAGAGTCGGGCCCAGAGACCCAGTACTTC. J is TRBJ2-5 and V is TRBV6-8, with D unresolved. The CDR3 extends over 16 amino acids. Trimming left V 6 bases short and J 4 bases short, with 21 bases between. Germline-derived CDR1 and CDR2 are MNHGY and SAAAGT.

This clonotype has more than one count but fewer than ten. This rearrangement joins TRBV5-1 to TRBJ2-3, with 9 nucleotides matching TRBD2. CDR1 and CDR2 from the germline V gene are SGHRS and YFSETQ. The CDR3 loop spans 15 amino acids. The junction had 5 bases not matched to a gene; V was cut back by 2 bases and J by 4 bases. The DNA for the CDR3 is TGCGCCAGCAGCTTACGTAGCGGGAGCGCAGATACGCAGTATTTT. It encodes CASSLRSGSADTQYF.

Regarding this clonotype: An end of the junction differs from the germline gene, which may be a read error. CDR3 DNA sequence: TGTGCCAGCAGCTTAACACCGGGACAGCTCGACAAGGAGCAGTTCTTC. Translating it yields CASSLTPGQLDKEQFF. V gene TRBV11-2 combines with J gene TRBJ2-1, with TRBD1 matching over 7 bases. This CDR3 contains 16 residues. Germline CDR1 is SGHAT and CDR2 is FQNNGV.

This clonotype was found once. V usage is TRBV6-2 or TRBV6-3 and J usage is TRBJ1-1; D might be TRBD1 (6 bases). Germline CDR1 MNHEY, CDR2 SVGEGT. V lost 4 bases and J 0 bases, leaving 15 bases between the germline ends. The CDR3 spans 16 residues. CDR3 sequence: CASSSDRTTMNTEAFF. The CDR3 region has the DNA TGTGCCAGCAGTTCTGACAGGACGACTATGAACACTGAAGCTTTCTTT.

This chain joins TRBV20-1 and TRBJ2-1; 8 nucleotides agree with TRBD2. The length of the CDR3 is 13 residues. Germline trimming cut 2 bases from V and 8 bases from J; bases unmatched to any gene: 5. Germline V gene data show CDR1 as DFQATT and CDR2 as SNEGSKA (reference sequence). In DNA form, the CDR3 reads TGCAGTGCTAGAACCCTAGCGGGCCATGAGCAGTTCTTC. Its translation is CSARTLAGHEQFF.

This clonotype was picked up a small number of times. This chain joins TRBV4-2 and TRBJ2-7; maybe TRBD2 (5 bases). The length of the CDR3 is 16 residues. The germline V gene has CDR1 LGHNA and CDR2 YNFKEQ. The ends were cut back, 0 bases at V and 3 bases at J, with 15 bases in the middle. The CDR3 DNA is TGTGCCAGCAGCCAAGAGTCCGGCCAGGACTTCTACGAGCAGTACTTC. Encoded protein: CASSQESGQDFYEQYF.

A few counts support this clonotype. The gene calls are TRBV14 and TRBJ1-6; D gene ambiguous. Looked up from germline, CDR1 is SGHDN and CDR2 is FVKESK. This CDR3 comprises 16 residues. Trimming took 3 bases from V and 4 from J, leaving 13 bases between them. CDR3 sequence: CASSQGSDAYNSPLHF. CDR3 in DNA: TGTGCCAGCAGCCAGGGCAGCGACGCTTATAATTCACCCCTCCACTTT. The variable domain in full, with the rest retrieved from reference TRBV14 and TRBJ1-6, is EAGVTQFPSHSVIEKGQTVTLRCDPISGHDNLYWYRRVMGKEIKFLLHFVKESKQDESGMPNNRFLAERTGGTYSTLKVQPAELEDSGVYFCASSQGSDAYNSPLHFGNGTRLTVT.

Many counts were recorded for this clonotype. The CDR3 nucleotides read TGCGCCAGCAGCCAAAGGGAGGACTCCTACGAGCAGTACTTC. Protein: CASSQREDSYEQYF. The gene calls are TRBV4-1 and TRBJ2-7; D might be TRBD2 (6 bases). The germline V gene encodes CDR1 MGHRA and CDR2 YSYEKL. Trimming left V 2 bases short and J 0 bases short, with 8 bases between. The CDR3 has 14 amino acids.